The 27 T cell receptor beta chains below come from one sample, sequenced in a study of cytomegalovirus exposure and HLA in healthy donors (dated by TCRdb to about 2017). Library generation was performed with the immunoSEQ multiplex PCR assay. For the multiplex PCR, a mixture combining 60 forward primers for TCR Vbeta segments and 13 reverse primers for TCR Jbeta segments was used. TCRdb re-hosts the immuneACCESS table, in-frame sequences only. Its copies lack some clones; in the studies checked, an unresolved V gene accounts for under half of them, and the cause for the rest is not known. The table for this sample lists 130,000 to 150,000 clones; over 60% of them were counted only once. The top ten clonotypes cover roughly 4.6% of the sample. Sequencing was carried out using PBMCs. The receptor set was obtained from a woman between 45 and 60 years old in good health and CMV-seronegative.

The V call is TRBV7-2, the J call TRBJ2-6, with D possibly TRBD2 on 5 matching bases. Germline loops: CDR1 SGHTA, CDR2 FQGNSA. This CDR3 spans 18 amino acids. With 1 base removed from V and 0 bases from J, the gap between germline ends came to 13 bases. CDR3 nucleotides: TGTGCCAGCAGCTTAGGAAGCGGTTTCTCCTCTGGGGCCAACGTCCTGACTTTC. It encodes CASSLGSGFSSGANVLTF.

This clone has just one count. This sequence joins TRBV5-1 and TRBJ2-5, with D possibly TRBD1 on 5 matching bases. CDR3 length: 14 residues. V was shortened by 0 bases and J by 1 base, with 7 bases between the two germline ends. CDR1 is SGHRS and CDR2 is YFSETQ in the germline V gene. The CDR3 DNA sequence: TGCGCCAGCAGCTTGGAAAGGGGCCAAGAGACCCAGTACTTC. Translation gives CASSLERGQETQYF.

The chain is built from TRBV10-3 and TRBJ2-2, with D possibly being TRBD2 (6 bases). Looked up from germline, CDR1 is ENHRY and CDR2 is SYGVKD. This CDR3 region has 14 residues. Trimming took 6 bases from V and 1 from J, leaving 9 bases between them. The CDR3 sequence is CAIRPGENTGELFF. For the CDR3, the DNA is TGTGCCATCAGGCCGGGAGAGAACACCGGGGAGCTGTTTTTT.

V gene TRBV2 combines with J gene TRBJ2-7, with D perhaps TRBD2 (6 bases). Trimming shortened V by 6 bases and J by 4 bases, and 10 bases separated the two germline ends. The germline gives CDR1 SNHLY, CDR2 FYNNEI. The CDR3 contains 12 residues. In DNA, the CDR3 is TGTGCCAGCAGAGCGACTAGATACGAGCAGTACTTC. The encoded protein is CASRATRYEQYF.

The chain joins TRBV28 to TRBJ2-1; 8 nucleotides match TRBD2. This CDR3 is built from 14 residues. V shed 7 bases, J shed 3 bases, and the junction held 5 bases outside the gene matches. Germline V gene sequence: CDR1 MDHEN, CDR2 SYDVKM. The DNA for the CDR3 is TGTGCCAGCATCGGGGGGGAAAGCTACAATGAGCAGTTCTTC. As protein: CASIGGESYNEQFF.

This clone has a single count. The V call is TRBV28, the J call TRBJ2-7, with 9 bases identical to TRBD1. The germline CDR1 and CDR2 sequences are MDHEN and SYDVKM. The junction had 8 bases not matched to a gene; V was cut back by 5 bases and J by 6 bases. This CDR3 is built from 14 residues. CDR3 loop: CASSTQGAELEQYF. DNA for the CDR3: TGTGCCAGCAGTACACAGGGGGCGGAACTCGAGCAGTACTTC. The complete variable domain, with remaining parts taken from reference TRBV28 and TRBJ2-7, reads DVKVTQSSRYLVKRTGEKVFLECVQDMDHENMFWYRQDPGLGLRLIYFSYDVKMKEKGDIPEGYSVSREKKERFSLILESASTNQTSMYLCASSTQGAELEQYFGPGTRLTVT.

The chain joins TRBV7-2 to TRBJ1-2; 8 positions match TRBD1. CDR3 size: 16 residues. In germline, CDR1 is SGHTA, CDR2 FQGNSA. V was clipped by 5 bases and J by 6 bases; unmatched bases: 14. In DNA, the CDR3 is TGTGCCAGCAGCGGTCTAACAGGGGGGCCTCGTCATGGCTACACCTTC. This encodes CASSGLTGGPRHGYTF.

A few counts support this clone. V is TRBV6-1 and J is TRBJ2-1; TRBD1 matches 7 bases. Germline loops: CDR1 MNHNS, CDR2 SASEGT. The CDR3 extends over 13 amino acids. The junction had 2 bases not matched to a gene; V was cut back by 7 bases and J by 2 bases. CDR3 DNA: TGTGCCAGCAAACAGGGGACCTACAATGAGCAGTTCTTC. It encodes CASKQGTYNEQFF.

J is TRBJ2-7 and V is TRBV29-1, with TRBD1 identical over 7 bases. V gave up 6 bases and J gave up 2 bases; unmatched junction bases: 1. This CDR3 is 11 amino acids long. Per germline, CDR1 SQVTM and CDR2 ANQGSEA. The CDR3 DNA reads TGCAGCGTGGGACAGCCCTACGAGCAGTACTTC. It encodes CSVGQPYEQYF.

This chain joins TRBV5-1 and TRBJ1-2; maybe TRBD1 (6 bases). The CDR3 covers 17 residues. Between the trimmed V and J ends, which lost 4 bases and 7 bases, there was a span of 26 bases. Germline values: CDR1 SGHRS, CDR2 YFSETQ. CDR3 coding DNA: TGCGCCAGCAGCCCCCAGGGGCTTGGGGTATCGATTCTTGGCTACACCTTC. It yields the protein CASSPQGLGVSILGYTF.

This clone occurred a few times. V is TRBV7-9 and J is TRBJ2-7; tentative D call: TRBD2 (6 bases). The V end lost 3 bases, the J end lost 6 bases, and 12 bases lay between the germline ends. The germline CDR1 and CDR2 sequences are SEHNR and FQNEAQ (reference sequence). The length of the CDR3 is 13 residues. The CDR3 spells CASSFGARGEQYF. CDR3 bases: TGTGCCAGCAGCTTTGGGGCGCGGGGCGAGCAGTACTTC.

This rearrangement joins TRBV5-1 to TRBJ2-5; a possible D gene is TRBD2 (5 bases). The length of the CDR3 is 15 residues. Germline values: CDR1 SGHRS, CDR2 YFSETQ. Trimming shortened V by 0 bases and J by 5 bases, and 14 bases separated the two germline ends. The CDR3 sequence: CASSLALGVGETQYF. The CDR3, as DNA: TGCGCCAGCAGCTTGGCACTCGGGGTTGGGGAGACCCAGTACTTC.

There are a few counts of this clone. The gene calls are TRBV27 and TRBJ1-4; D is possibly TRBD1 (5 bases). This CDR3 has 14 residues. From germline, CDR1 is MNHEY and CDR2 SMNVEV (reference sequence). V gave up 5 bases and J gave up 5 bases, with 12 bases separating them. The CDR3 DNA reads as TGTGCCAGCAGTCCGGGACTCCGGAATGAAAAACTGTTTTTT. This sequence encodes CASSPGLRNEKLFF.

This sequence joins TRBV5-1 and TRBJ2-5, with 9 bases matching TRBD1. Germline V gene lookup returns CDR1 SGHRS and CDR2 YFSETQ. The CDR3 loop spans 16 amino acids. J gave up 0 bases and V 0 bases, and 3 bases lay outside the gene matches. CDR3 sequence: CASSLEGQGHQETQYF. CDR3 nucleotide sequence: TGCGCCAGCAGCTTGGAGGGACAGGGACACCAAGAGACCCAGTACTTC.

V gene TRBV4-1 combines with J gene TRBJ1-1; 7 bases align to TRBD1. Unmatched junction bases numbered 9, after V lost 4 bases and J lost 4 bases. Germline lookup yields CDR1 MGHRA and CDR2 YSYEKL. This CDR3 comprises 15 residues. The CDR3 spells CASSRVTGLGTEAFF. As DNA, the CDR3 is TGCGCCAGCAGCCGAGTGACAGGGTTGGGCACTGAAGCTTTCTTT.

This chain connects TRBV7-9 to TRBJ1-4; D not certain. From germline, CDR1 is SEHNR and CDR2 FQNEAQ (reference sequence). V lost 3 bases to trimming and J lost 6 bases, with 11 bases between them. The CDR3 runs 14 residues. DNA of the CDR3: TGTGCCAGCAGCTTTGGCCAGATCCATGAAAAACTGTTTTTT. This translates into CASSFGQIHEKLFF.

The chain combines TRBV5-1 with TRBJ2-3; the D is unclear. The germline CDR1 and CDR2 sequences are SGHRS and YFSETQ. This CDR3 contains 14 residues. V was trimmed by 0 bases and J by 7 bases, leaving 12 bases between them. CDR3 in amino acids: CASSLELLSNTQYF. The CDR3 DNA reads TGCGCCAGCAGCTTGGAGCTATTATCAAATACGCAGTATTTT.

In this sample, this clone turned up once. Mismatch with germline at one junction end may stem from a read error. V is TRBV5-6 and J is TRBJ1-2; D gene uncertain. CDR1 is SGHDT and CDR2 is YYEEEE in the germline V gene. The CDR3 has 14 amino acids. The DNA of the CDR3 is TGTGCCAGCAGCCGAGAGACGTTTAACTATGGCTGCACCTTC. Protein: CASSRETFNYGCTF.

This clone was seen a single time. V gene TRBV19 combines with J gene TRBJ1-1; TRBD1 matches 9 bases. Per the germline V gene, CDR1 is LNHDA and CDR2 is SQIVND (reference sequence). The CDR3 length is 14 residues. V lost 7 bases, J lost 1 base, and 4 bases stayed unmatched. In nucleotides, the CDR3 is TGTGCCAGTACCGCGACAGGGGGGAACACTGAAGCTTTCTTT. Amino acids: CASTATGGNTEAFF.

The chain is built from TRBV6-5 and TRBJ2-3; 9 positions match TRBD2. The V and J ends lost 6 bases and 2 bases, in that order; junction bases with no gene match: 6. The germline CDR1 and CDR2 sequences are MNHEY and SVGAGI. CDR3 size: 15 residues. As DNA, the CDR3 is TGTGCCAGCAGAGATTCTAGCGGGGTCACAGATACGCAGTATTTT. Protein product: CASRDSSGVTDTQYF.

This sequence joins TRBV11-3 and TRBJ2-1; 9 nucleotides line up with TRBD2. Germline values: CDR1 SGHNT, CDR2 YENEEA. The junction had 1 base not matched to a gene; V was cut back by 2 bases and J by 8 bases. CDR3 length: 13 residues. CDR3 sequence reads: CASSLLAGYEQFF. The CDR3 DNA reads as TGTGCCAGCAGCTTACTAGCGGGGTATGAGCAGTTCTTC.

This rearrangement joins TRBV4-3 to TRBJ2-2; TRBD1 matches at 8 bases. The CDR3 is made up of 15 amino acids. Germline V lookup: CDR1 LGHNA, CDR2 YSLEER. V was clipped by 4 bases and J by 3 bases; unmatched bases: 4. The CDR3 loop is CASSRTGYDTGELFF. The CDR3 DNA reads TGCGCCAGCAGCCGGACAGGGTATGACACCGGGGAGCTGTTTTTT.

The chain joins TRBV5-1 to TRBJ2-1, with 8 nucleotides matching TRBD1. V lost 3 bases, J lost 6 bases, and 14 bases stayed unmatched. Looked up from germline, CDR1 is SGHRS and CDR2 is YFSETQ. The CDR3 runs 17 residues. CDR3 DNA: TGCGCCAGCAGCTCGAAAACAAGACAGGGGAGAAGCAATGAGCAGTTCTTC. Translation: CASSSKTRQGRSNEQFF.

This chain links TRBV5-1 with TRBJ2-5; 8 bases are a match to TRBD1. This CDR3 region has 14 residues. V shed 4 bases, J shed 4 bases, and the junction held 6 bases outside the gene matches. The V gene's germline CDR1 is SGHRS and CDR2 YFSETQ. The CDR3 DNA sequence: TGCGCCAGCAGCGGCAGGGGGCGCCGAGAGACCCAGTACTTC. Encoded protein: CASSGRGRRETQYF.

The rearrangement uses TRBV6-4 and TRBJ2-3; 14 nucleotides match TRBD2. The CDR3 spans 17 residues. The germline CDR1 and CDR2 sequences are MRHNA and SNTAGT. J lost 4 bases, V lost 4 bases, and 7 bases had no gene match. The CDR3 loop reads CASSGQPGLAGADTQYF. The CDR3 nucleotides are TGTGCCAGCAGTGGGCAACCGGGACTAGCGGGGGCAGATACGCAGTATTTT.

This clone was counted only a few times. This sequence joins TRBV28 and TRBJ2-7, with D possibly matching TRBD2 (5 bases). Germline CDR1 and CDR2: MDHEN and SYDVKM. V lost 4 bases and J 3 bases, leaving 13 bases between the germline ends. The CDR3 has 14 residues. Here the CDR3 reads CASSSLGELYEQYF. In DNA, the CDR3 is TGTGCCAGCAGTTCCCTCGGGGAGCTCTACGAGCAGTACTTC.

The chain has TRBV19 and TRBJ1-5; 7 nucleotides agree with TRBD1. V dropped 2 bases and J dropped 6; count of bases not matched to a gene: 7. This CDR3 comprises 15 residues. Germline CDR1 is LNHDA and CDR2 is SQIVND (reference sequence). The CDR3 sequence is CASSIKRQGTQPQHF. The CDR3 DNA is TGTGCCAGTAGTATAAAACGACAGGGAACTCAGCCCCAGCATTTT.